This T cell receptor beta chain was recovered during a study of read filtering for tumor transcriptome and immune sequencing. The overall study: RNA-seq yielded only about 75 to 1,400 TCR reads, IR-seq about 3.5 to 11 million.

The germline V gene encodes CDR1 MDHEN and CDR2 SYDVKM. This CDR3 contains 12 residues. V lost 6 bases to trimming and J lost 5 bases, with 10 bases between them. General observations from the study: Even smaller IR-seq throughput identified most shared clonotypes.

From 300 to 450 ng of RNA, a library with molecular barcoded alpha/delta and beta/gamma adaptors was made. From the reads, TCRdb called clonotypes with MiXCR, one entry per CDR3 protein. The sample carries 60,000 to 80,000 distinct CDR3 sequences, approximately 15% recorded once. With regard to this clonotype: Its antigen is undetermined.

Sequencing was performed on a population of CD138-negative cells sorted from bone marrow. V is TRBV28 and J is TRBJ2-5, with D uncertain. The sequence was collected from a donor older than 35 with multiple myeloma. CDR3: CASRQFRETQYF. The CDR3 DNA is TGTGCCAGCAGACAGTTCCGGGAGACCCAGTACTTC.